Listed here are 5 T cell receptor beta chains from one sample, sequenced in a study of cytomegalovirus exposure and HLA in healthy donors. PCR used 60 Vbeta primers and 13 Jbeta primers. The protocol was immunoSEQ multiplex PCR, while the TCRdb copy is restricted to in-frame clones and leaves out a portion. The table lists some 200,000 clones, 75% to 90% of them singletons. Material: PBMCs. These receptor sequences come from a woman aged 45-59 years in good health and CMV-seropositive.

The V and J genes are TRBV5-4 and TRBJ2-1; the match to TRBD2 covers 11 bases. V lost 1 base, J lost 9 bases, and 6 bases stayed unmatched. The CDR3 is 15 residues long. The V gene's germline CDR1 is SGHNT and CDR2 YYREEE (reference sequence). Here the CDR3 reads CASSLRLAGTSEQFF. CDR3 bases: TGTGCCAGCAGCTTGAGACTAGCGGGGACCAGTGAGCAGTTCTTC.

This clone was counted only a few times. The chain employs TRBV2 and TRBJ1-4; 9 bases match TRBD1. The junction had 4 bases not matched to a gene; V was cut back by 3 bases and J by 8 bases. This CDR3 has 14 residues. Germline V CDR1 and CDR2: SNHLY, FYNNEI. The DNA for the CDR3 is TGTGCCAGCAGTGAGGGACAGGGAGGGGAAAAACTGTTTTTT. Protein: CASSEGQGGEKLFF.

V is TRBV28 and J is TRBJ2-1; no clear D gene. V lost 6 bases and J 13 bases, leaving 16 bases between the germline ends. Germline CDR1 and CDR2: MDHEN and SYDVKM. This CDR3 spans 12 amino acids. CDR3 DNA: TGTGCCAGCAGCCAAATTCGGGTCAACCAGTTCTTC. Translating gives CASSQIRVNQFF.

CDR3: CASSQWSGGGTGELFF. Here the CDR3 DNA reads TGCGCCAGCAGCCAATGGAGCGGGGGGGGGACCGGGGAGCTGTTTTTT. The chain combines TRBV4-3 with TRBJ2-2, with 10 bases that match TRBD2. This CDR3 spans 16 amino acids. Trimming cost V 2 bases and J 5 bases; bases outside gene matches: 5. The germline V gene encodes CDR1 LGHNA and CDR2 YSLEER.

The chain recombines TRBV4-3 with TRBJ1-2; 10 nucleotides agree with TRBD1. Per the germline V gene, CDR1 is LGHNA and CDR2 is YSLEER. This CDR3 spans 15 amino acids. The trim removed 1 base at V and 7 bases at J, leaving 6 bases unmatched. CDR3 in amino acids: CASSQAGQGFGGYTF. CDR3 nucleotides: TGCGCCAGCAGCCAAGCGGGACAGGGGTTTGGTGGCTACACCTTC.